These T cell receptor beta chains were read from a single sample in a study of blood T cell repertoires in COVID-19. TCRdb's copy holds only in-frame clones and misses some; the assay was immunoSEQ multiplex PCR. The table shows approximately 24,000 clones, with around 92% occurring only once. Sequencing used peripheral blood. The receptors come from a human donor in a cohort sampled during active COVID-19. The CDR3 runs from the conserved cysteine through the conserved F or W. D genes are given only for firm matches. A row's size may be missing; if present it is once, few, many or a size class.

>TRBV7-6|.|TRBJ2-2|.
TGTGCCAGCAGCTTGGGTACAGGGTCGGACACCGGGGAGCTGTTTTTT
CASSLGTGSDTGELFF
>TRBV3-1/TRBV3-2|once|TRBJ2-1|TRBD2
TGTGCCAGCAACCTAGCGGGAGAGAGGAGTGAGCAGTTCTTC
CASNLAGERSEQFF
>TRBV28|once|TRBJ1-1|.
TGTGCCAGCATCCAACAGGGTCGAGCTTTCTTT
CASIQQGRAFF
>TRBV3-1/TRBV3-2|.|TRBJ2-7|.
TGTGCCAGCAGCCAAGTTGGAACTAGCAACGAGCAGTACTTC
CASSQVGTSNEQYF
>TRBV18|.|TRBJ1-2|TRBD1
TGTGCCAGCTCACCACCTCTAGGACAGGGGGTTGTCTATGGCTACACCTTC
CASSPPLGQGVVYGYTF
>TRBV6-5|.|TRBJ2-5|.
TGTGCCAGCAGGAACGAGGGACACCTCCAAGAGACCCAGTACTTC
CASRNEGHLQETQYF
>TRBV9|.|TRBJ2-2|.
TGTGCCAGCAGCGCCAACAGTAGAGGGGGTCACACCGGGGAGCTGTTTTTT
CASSANSRGGHTGELFF
>TRBV13|.|TRBJ1-6|TRBD1
TGTGCCAGCAGCTTAGGGGACAGGCTGAATTCACCCCTCCACTTT
CASSLGDRLNSPLHF
>TRBV9|.|TRBJ1-1|.
TGTGCCAGCAGCGTACGTCCAGGCGATAACACTGAAGCTTTCTTT
CASSVRPGDNTEAFF
>TRBV9|.|TRBJ1-1|.
TGTGCCAGCAGCCCCAGGGCCCTGAACACTGAAGCTTTCTTT
CASSPRALNTEAFF
>TRBV12-3/TRBV12-4|.|TRBJ2-1|.
TGTGCCAGCAGATGGGACACCCCGGGTGAGCAGTTCTTC
CASRWDTPGEQFF
>TRBV4-2|.|TRBJ2-7|.
TGTGCCAGCAGCCAAGAACGCGGTTCCTACGAGCAGTACTTC
CASSQERGSYEQYF
>TRBV9|once|TRBJ2-1|TRBD1
TGTGCCAGCAGCGTAAGCCCCAGGACAGGGAGCAATGAGCAGTTCTTC
CASSVSPRTGSNEQFF
>TRBV7-9|.|TRBJ2-3|.
TGTGCCAGCAGTCACACAGCGGAAGCTAGCACAGATACGCAGTATTTT
CASSHTAEASTDTQYF
>TRBV5-1|.|TRBJ2-7|.
TGCGCCAGCGGTACCGGGACTCCTTCCTACGAGCAGTACTTC
CASGTGTPSYEQYF
>TRBV30|.|TRBJ1-6|TRBD1
TGTGCCTGGGAAGGGCAGGGGGCGACCCCTAATTCACCCCTCCACTTT
CAWEGQGATPNSPLHF
>TRBV7-8|.|TRBJ1-1|TRBD1
TGTGCCAGCAGCTCCCGTAGAGGGGGCATGAACACTGAAGCTTTCTTT
CASSSRRGGMNTEAFF
>TRBV7-6|.|TRBJ2-7|.
TGTGCCAGCAGCTTGCAGGGGTACGAGCAGTACTTC
CASSLQGYEQYF
>TRBV28|few|TRBJ1-2|.
TGTGCCAGCAGGTATACGGGGATGTATGGCTACACCTTC
CASRYTGMYGYTF
>TRBV6-4|.|TRBJ2-2|.
TGTGCCAGCAGTGCTAGTGCGAACACCGGGGAGCTGTTTTTT
CASSASANTGELFF
>TRBV7-9|.|TRBJ1-2|TRBD1
TGTGCCAGCAGCTTAGACAGGGGAGGAGGCTACACCTTC
CASSLDRGGGYTF
>TRBV11-2|.|TRBJ2-1|TRBD2
TGTGCCAGCAGCTCTTCACTAGCGGGAGGCGCTGAGCAGTTCTTC
CASSSSLAGGAEQFF
>TRBV6-1|.|TRBJ2-7|.
TGTGCCAGCAGTGACAGGAATGACTACGAGCAGTACTTC
CASSDRNDYEQYF
>TRBV3-1/TRBV3-2|.|TRBJ1-6|.
TGTGCCAGCAGCCAATTAATCGGGAATTCACCCCTCCACTTT
CASSQLIGNSPLHF
>TRBV12-3/TRBV12-4|.|TRBJ1-5|.
TGTGCCAGCAAGAGTAGCAATCAGCCCCAGCATTTT
CASKSSNQPQHF
>TRBV7-9|.|TRBJ2-2|TRBD1
TGTGCCAGCAGCTTAGCGGGGACAGGGAACACCGGGGAGCTGTTTTTT
CASSLAGTGNTGELFF
>TRBV19|once|TRBJ1-1|TRBD1
TGTGCCAGTAGTAGCCGGACAGGGGCCGGGTCAGGGAACACTGAAGCTTTCTTT
CASSSRTGAGSGNTEAFF
>TRBV28|once|TRBJ1-1|TRBD1
TGTGCCAGCAGTGCCACCAACAGGGGGCACACTGAAGCTTTCTTT
CASSATNRGHTEAFF
>TRBV12-3/TRBV12-4|.|TRBJ2-7|.
TGTGCCAGCAGTGCCAGGTACGAGCAGTACTTC
CASSARYEQYF
>TRBV3-1/TRBV3-2|.|TRBJ2-1|.
TGTGCCAGCAGCCAAGATTTAGGGGCGGGAAATGAGCAGTTCTTC
CASSQDLGAGNEQFF
>TRBV5-1|.|TRBJ2-2|TRBD1
TGCGCCAGCAGGCCGGGACAGGCGAACACCGGGGAGCTGTTTTTT
CASRPGQANTGELFF
>TRBV30|.|TRBJ2-5|.
TGTGCCTGGAGTGTAGAGTATCCGAAAGAGACCCAGTACTTC
CAWSVEYPKETQYF
>TRBV29-1|.|TRBJ2-2|.
TGCAGCGTAAGCGGTGGGACCGGGGAGCTGTTTTTT
CSVSGGTGELFF
>TRBV7-9|.|TRBJ2-7|TRBD1
TGTGCCAGCAGCCTCAGGACAGGGCGCATTGGCGAGCAGTACTTC
CASSLRTGRIGEQYF
>TRBV7-2|.|TRBJ1-5|.
TGTGCCAGCAGCTTTTCTAACAATCAGCCCCAGCATTTT
CASSFSNNQPQHF